Listed below are T cell receptor beta chains from one sample, sequenced in a study of blood T cell repertoires in COVID-19. Profiled with immunoSEQ multiplex PCR; TCRdb holds only in-frame clones, not every one. The sample lists 150,000 to 200,000 clones, about 88% occurring once. The specimen was peripheral blood. Source of these receptors: a man between 65 and 85 years old with active or convalescent COVID-19. Each CDR3 is given with its conserved first and last residue. A D gene is named only where the DNA matches it firmly. Some rows mark clone size as missing; the rest say once, few, many or name a class of expanded clone.

J,size,V,D,DNA,CDR3
TRBJ2-1,-,TRBV28,-,TGTGCCAGCAAACAGGGACCCTCTCCCGATGAGCAGTTCTTC,CASKQGPSPDEQFF
TRBJ2-1,-,TRBV7-2,TRBD1,TGTGCCAGCAGCTTAGTTAGACAGGGACCCGAGTTCTTC,CASSLVRQGPEFF
TRBJ2-3,-,TRBV7-2,TRBD2,TGTGCCAGCAGCCTCGGGACTAGCGGGAGGGGTACGCAGTATTTT,CASSLGTSGRGTQYF
TRBJ2-5,-,TRBV5-1,TRBD2,TGCGCCAGCAGCAAAAAACCGGGACTAGCGGGGGGCAACCAAGAGACCCAGTACTTC,CASSKKPGLAGGNQETQYF
TRBJ2-7,-,TRBV28,-,TGTGCCAGCACCCTCGGCGGTAGCTCCTACGAGCAGTACTTC,CASTLGGSSYEQYF
TRBJ2-5,-,TRBV2,TRBD2,TGTGCCGGGACTAGCGCGCAAGAGACCCAGTACTTC,CAGTSAQETQYF
TRBJ2-1,-,TRBV12-5,TRBD2,TGTGCTAGTGGTTTCCTCATCTCCCCGGCCGGGAGCGGGGGGGCCCTAGGTGAGCAGTTCTTC,CASGFLISPAGSGGALGEQFF
TRBJ1-2,-,TRBV29-1,-,TGCAGCGTTGAACCCTTTTTGGGGGCGAGCGTCTACACCTTC,CSVEPFLGASVYTF
TRBJ2-1,-,TRBV28,-,TGTGCCAGCAGCCTGACTAGTTTTGAGCAGTTCTTC,CASSLTSFEQFF
TRBJ2-7,-,TRBV2,TRBD2,TGTGCCAGCAGAATCCGGGACTACCCCTACGAGCAGTACTTC,CASRIRDYPYEQYF
TRBJ1-5,-,TRBV19,-,TGTGCCAGTAGTCTGGTGTATGAGGGTTCCAATCAGCCCCAGCATTTT,CASSLVYEGSNQPQHF
TRBJ2-1,-,TRBV15,TRBD2,TGTGCCACCAGCAGAGATCTCGGGGGACTAACTTACAATGAGCAGTTCTTC,CATSRDLGGLTYNEQFF
TRBJ1-4,-,TRBV6-5,-,TGTGCCAGCAGTTACTCGGGAGCGCAGGAAAAACTGTTTTTT,CASSYSGAQEKLFF
TRBJ1-6,once,TRBV4-3,-,TGCGCCAGCAGTGCCTTTGGCTCCCCCCTCCACTTT,CASSAFGSPLHF
TRBJ1-2,-,TRBV12-3/TRBV12-4,-,TGTGCCAGCAGCCAGGTCCATTCAAGGGGCTACACCTTC,CASSQVHSRGYTF
TRBJ2-1,-,TRBV9,TRBD2,TGTGCCAGCAGCGTAACTAGCGGGAGCTCTGGTGAGCAGTTCTTC,CASSVTSGSSGEQFF
TRBJ1-6,once,TRBV10-3,-,TGTGCCATCAGTGAGGGCGACAGGCGGTTCGGATCACCCCTCCACTTT,CAISEGDRRFGSPLHF
TRBJ1-5,-,TRBV10-2,-,TGCGCCAGCAGTGATGCGACAGGCAATCAGCCCCAGCATTTT,CASSDATGNQPQHF
TRBJ2-7,few,TRBV7-9,-,TGTGCCAGCAGCTTTGTGGGCCACTCCTACGAGCAGTACTTC,CASSFVGHSYEQYF
TRBJ2-7,-,TRBV7-2,-,TGTGCCAGCAGCTCCGTAATGAGGGACTACGAGCAGTACTTC,CASSSVMRDYEQYF
TRBJ2-3,-,TRBV7-9,TRBD1,TGTGCCAGCAGCCCCCAGGGACAGGGGGCCCAAACAGATACGCAGTATTTT,CASSPQGQGAQTDTQYF
TRBJ2-3,-,TRBV7-2,TRBD2,TGTGCCAGCAGCTTAGTATTCTCCGCGGGAGGAGGGAACACAGATACGCAGTATTTT,CASSLVFSAGGGNTDTQYF
TRBJ1-5,-,TRBV2,TRBD1,TGTGCCAGCACCGGAGCAACAGGGGGCGCCGATCAGCCCCAGCATTTT,CASTGATGGADQPQHF
TRBJ2-1,-,TRBV2,-,TGTGCCAGCAGTGAAGGGGACTCCGATGCCGTGGTCTTC,CASSEGDSDAVVF
TRBJ2-7,-,TRBV12-2,-,TGTGCAAGTCGCTTAGCGCGGTCAGTCTCCTACGAGCAGTACTTC,CASRLARSVSYEQYF
TRBJ2-7,-,TRBV11-2,-,TGTGCCAGCAGGTCGACCATAGGGGGGGTGTCGAACTACGAGCAGTACTTC,CASRSTIGGVSNYEQYF
TRBJ2-7,-,TRBV6-6,-,TGTGCCAGCACCATCGGGGGATCTCCCTACGAGCAGTACTTC,CASTIGGSPYEQYF
TRBJ2-7,-,TRBV6-5,TRBD2,TGTGCCAGCAGTTTAGGGAGGGGCTACGAGCAGTACTTC,CASSLGRGYEQYF
TRBJ1-2,-,TRBV30,TRBD1,TGTGCCTGGGGAACAGGGGGTGGTGGCTACACCTTC,CAWGTGGGGYTF
TRBJ2-7,-,TRBV5-6,-,TGTGCCAGCAGCCAACCTCAGGGCCCTAAGATCTACGAGCAGTACTTC,CASSQPQGPKIYEQYF
TRBJ2-1,-,TRBV28,TRBD1,TGTGCCAGCAGGAGACAGGGGGGGTACAATGAGCAGTTCTTC,CASRRQGGYNEQFF
TRBJ2-2,-,TRBV24-1,TRBD1,TGTGCCACCAGTGTGACAGGGACGAACACCGGGGAGCTGTTTTTT,CATSVTGTNTGELFF
TRBJ2-7,few,TRBV3-1/TRBV3-2,TRBD2,TGTGCCAGCCGGGCGGGAGACGAGCAGTACTTC,CASRAGDEQYF
TRBJ1-1,-,TRBV19,TRBD1,TGTGCCAGTAGTACCGGGACAGGGTATTCTGAAGCTTTCTTT,CASSTGTGYSEAFF
TRBJ2-4,-,TRBV20-1,-,TGCAGTGCTAGTGGTCAGGTGTTTGACATTCAGTACTTC,CSASGQVFDIQYF
TRBJ2-2,-,TRBV6-5,-,TGTGCCAGCAGACTCTCGTCACCAGGCACCGGGGAGCTGTTTTTT,CASRLSSPGTGELFF
TRBJ2-7,-,TRBV5-4,TRBD2,TGTGCCAGCAGCTTGGCCGGGGGAGGGTACGAGCAGTACTTC,CASSLAGGGYEQYF
TRBJ2-7,-,TRBV2,-,TGTGCCAGCAGTGAACGGGGGGCGGTCGTCTACGAGCAGTACTTC,CASSERGAVVYEQYF
TRBJ2-7,once,TRBV29-1,TRBD1,TGCAGCGCGGGACCGGGACAGGGGAACGAGCAGTACTTC,CSAGPGQGNEQYF
TRBJ1-4,-,TRBV30,TRBD1,TGTGCCTGGAGTCCAGGGGGCCAGGTGGAAAAACTGTTTTTT,CAWSPGGQVEKLFF
TRBJ2-5,-,TRBV3-1/TRBV3-2,-,TGTGCCAGCAGCCAGTTGAGCGGGCAAGAGACCCAGTACTTC,CASSQLSGQETQYF
TRBJ1-1,-,TRBV9,-,TGTGCCAGCAGCTCACAGCCTTCAGGGCGGGGCACTGAAGCTTTCTTT,CASSSQPSGRGTEAFF
TRBJ2-7,-,TRBV10-1,-,TGCGCCAGCAGTGAGGTCGGCGGGATGAGCTCCTACGAGCAGTACTTC,CASSEVGGMSSYEQYF
TRBJ1-6,few,TRBV14,-,TGTGCCAGCAGCCTCGGAACAGTGGTAAATTCACCCCTCCACTTT,CASSLGTVVNSPLHF
TRBJ1-1,-,TRBV18,-,TGTGCCAGCTCACCAATACAGGTGAACACTGAAGCTTTCTTT,CASSPIQVNTEAFF
TRBJ1-4,-,TRBV6-5,-,TGTGCCAGCAGGCCCAACAGAGGGTTAGGAGAAAAACTGTTTTTT,CASRPNRGLGEKLFF
TRBJ2-7,-,TRBV27,TRBD1,TGTGCCAGCAGTTCCGGGACAGGGGTTCCCTACGAGCAGTACTTC,CASSSGTGVPYEQYF
TRBJ1-6,few,TRBV18,TRBD1,TGTGCCAGCTCGCCTGGGACAGCTGGTTTTCCCCTCCACTTT,CASSPGTAGFPLHF
TRBJ1-5,-,TRBV19,-,TGTGCCAGTAGCCTTACTCCGGGCAATCAGCCCCAGCATTTT,CASSLTPGNQPQHF